This TCR beta chain was identified during a study of T cell responses to AZD1222 COVID-19 vaccine. TCRdb's copy holds only in-frame clones and misses some; the assay was immunoSEQ multiplex PCR. The sample contains around 84,000 clones, 70% to 90% of which appear only once. Note on this clone: Its cognate antigen is unknown.

Findings and caveats of the study: Repertoires were collected only later (after the peak T cell response had occurred).

Looked up from germline, CDR1 is MNHEY and CDR2 is SVGAGI. This CDR3 contains 15 residues. V gave up 6 bases and J gave up 2 bases, with 17 bases separating them. The sample here was peripheral blood, taken on day 0 of MenACWY control vaccination. This TCR was sampled from an adult in good health. The chain has TRBV6-5 and TRBJ2-7; D is undetermined. The CDR3 is CASSPGVGFPYEQYF. The CDR3 DNA reads as TGTGCCAGCAGCCCGGGCGTGGGGTTCCCCTACGAGCAGTACTTC.